One sample yielded the 18 T cell receptor beta chains listed below, sequenced in a study of shared clonotypes between healthy human individuals. This table comes from immunoSEQ multiplex PCR, and its TCRdb copy is limited to in-frame clones, with some not included. The table lists 780,000 or so clones, approximately 72% of them singletons. The sequenced material came from memory CD4+ T cells sorted from blood. Subset noted: CD45RA-negative fraction. Receptor source: a woman aged 30 to 39 in good health.

As regards this clone: Other DNA sequences in this sample translate to the same CDR3. V is TRBV20-1 and J is TRBJ1-1; the D is unclear. Germline lookup yields CDR1 DFQATT and CDR2 SNEGSKA (reference sequence). This CDR3 is 11 amino acids long. Trimming stripped 6 bases from V and 3 bases from J, with 8 bases between. This CDR3 reads CSADRDTEAFF. The CDR3 DNA is TGCAGTGCCGATAGAGACACTGAAGCTTTCTTT.

The CDR3 loop is CAIRSDRVTYEQYF. The CDR3 DNA follows: TGTGCCATCAGATCAGACAGGGTCACCTACGAGCAGTACTTC. The chain carries TRBV10-3 and TRBJ2-5, with TRBD1 matching 7 bases. Gene TRBJ2-7 matches the end of the DNA better, so the J call may be wrong. Germline V gives CDR1 ENHRY, CDR2 SYGVKD. This CDR3 is built from 14 residues.

The CDR3 coding sequence is TGTGCCAGCAGCCCAGGGACAGTCCCTTGGCCCTCTAGCACAGATACGCAGTATTTT. Translating gives CASSPGTVPWPSSTDTQYF. The rearrangement joins TRBV7-7 to TRBJ2-3, with 7 bases that match TRBD1. Trimming took 5 bases from V and 0 from J; bases not matched to a gene: 17. CDR3 length: 19 residues. Germline CDR1 SSHAT, CDR2 FNYEAQ (reference sequence).

This chain connects TRBV7-9 to TRBJ1-1; D is possibly TRBD1 (6 bases). Germline V gene sequence: CDR1 SEHNR, CDR2 FQNEAQ (reference sequence). V lost 1 base and J 1 base, leaving 10 bases between the germline ends. The length of the CDR3 is 15 residues. The CDR3 DNA reads TGTGCCAGCAGCTTAGGGGCGGGGGCGAACACTGAAGCTTTCTTT. Protein sequence: CASSLGAGANTEAFF.

The chain carries TRBV10-3 and TRBJ1-6; D remains unclear. The CDR3 runs to 15 residues. The V gene's germline CDR1 is ENHRY and CDR2 SYGVKD. V was shortened by 0 bases and J by 6 bases, with 9 bases between the two germline ends. CDR3 DNA: TGTGCCATCAGTGAGTCCGGCAGGTTTAATTCACCCCTCCACTTT. It codes for CAISESGRFNSPLHF.

The chain couples TRBV5-5 to TRBJ1-1; D is unresolved. Germline lookup yields CDR1 SGHKS and CDR2 YYEKEE (reference sequence). The CDR3 totals 14 residues. Trimming stripped 4 bases from V and 0 bases from J, with 10 bases between. CDR3 nucleotides: TGTGCCAGCAGCCAAACACAGATGAACACTGAAGCTTTCTTT. Residues: CASSQTQMNTEAFF.

This clone was seen ten or more times. The genes are TRBV2 and TRBJ1-5, with unresolved D. In germline, CDR1 is SNHLY, CDR2 FYNNEI. The V end was cut by 3 bases, the J end by 0 bases, with 12 bases between. The CDR3 consists of 16 residues. The CDR3 coding sequence is TGTGCCAGCAGTGAGTTATTACAGTATAGCAATCAGCCCCAGCATTTT. Encoded protein: CASSELLQYSNQPQHF.

V is TRBV27 and J is TRBJ2-3, with D hard to call. Trimming took off 3 bases at V and 5 bases at J, with 15 bases between the two ends. CDR3 size: 15 residues. The germline V gene has CDR1 MNHEY and CDR2 SMNVEV (reference sequence). The CDR3 nucleotides are TGTGCCAGCAGTTTTCGCCGTTTTGGGTTAGATACGCAGTATTTT. Protein sequence: CASSFRRFGLDTQYF.

The chain is built from TRBV28 and TRBJ2-1; D perhaps matches TRBD1 (6 bases). Germline assignment: CDR1 MDHEN and CDR2 SYDVKM. The CDR3 runs to 14 residues. V lost 3 bases, J lost 8 bases, and 14 bases lay in between. CDR3 sequence: CASSLYRARDEQFF. CDR3 nucleotide sequence: TGTGCCAGCAGTTTGTACAGGGCCCGGGATGAGCAGTTCTTC.

V usage is TRBV9 and J usage is TRBJ2-7; no clear D. Looked up from germline, CDR1 is SGDLS and CDR2 is YYNGEE. Trimming took off 4 bases at V and 2 bases at J, with 16 bases between the two ends. The CDR3 is made up of 15 amino acids. In DNA form, the CDR3 reads TGTGCCAGCAGCCCCCAGGTCGGCCCGGCCTACGAGCAGTACTTC. Its protein product is CASSPQVGPAYEQYF.

This clone was detected only a few times. The chain combines TRBV28 with TRBJ2-5; D uncertain. V dropped 4 bases and J dropped 9 bases, with 15 bases sitting between them. The CDR3 extends over 13 amino acids. Germline V lookup: CDR1 MDHEN, CDR2 SYDVKM. The CDR3 spells CASSSYLLGAQYF. For the CDR3, the DNA is TGTGCCAGCAGTTCGTACCTGCTAGGCGCCCAGTACTTC.

This sequence joins TRBV18 and TRBJ2-5; 10 bases are a match to TRBD2. Trimming cost V 4 bases and J 5 bases; bases outside gene matches: 10. The CDR3 totals 16 residues. Germline V gene sequence: CDR1 KGHSH, CDR2 LQKENI. CDR3 sequence (DNA): TGTGCCAGCTCACAAGGACTAGCGGTTAGTGTGGAGACCCAGTACTTC. Its translation: CASSQGLAVSVETQYF.

The rearrangement uses TRBV7-2 and TRBJ1-5, with D uncertain. The V gene lost 0 bases and the J gene lost 7 bases, with 16 bases spanning the gap. In germline, CDR1 is SGHTA, CDR2 FQGNSA. This CDR3 has 16 amino acids. The CDR3 loop reads CASSLALIEGRQPQHF. CDR3 nucleotides: TGTGCCAGCAGCTTAGCGCTAATAGAGGGCCGGCAGCCCCAGCATTTT. Supplemented by reference TRBV7-2 and TRBJ1-5, the full variable domain reads GAGVSQSPSNKVTEKGKDVELRCDPISGHTALYWYRQSLGQGLEFLIYFQGNSAPDKSGLPSDRFSAERTGGSVSTLTIQRTQQEDSAVYLCASSLALIEGRQPQHFGDGTRLSIL.

This rearrangement joins TRBV19 to TRBJ2-3, with TRBD1 matching 7 bases. The CDR3 is made up of 15 amino acids. The V and J ends lost 6 bases and 0 bases, in that order; junction bases with no gene match: 6. CDR1 and CDR2 from the germline V gene are LNHDA and SQIVND (reference sequence). Here the CDR3 DNA reads TGTGCCAGTAGACACAGGGGCCTCAGCACAGATACGCAGTATTTT. Encoded protein: CASRHRGLSTDTQYF.

V usage is TRBV28 and J usage is TRBJ2-7; 9 bases are a match to TRBD2. The CDR3 consists of 13 residues. Trimming removed 4 bases from V and 7 bases from J; junction bases left unmatched: 5. CDR1 is MDHEN and CDR2 is SYDVKM in the germline V gene. CDR3 in amino acids: CASSWAGGEEQYF. The CDR3 DNA reads as TGTGCCAGCAGTTGGGCGGGAGGGGAAGAGCAGTACTTC.

The chain recombines TRBV2 with TRBJ2-7; maybe TRBD1 (5 bases). The CDR3 is 13 amino acids. Germline CDR1 and CDR2: SNHLY and FYNNEI. Trimming shortened V by 0 bases and J by 6 bases, and 9 bases separated the two germline ends. The CDR3 coding sequence is TGTGCCAGCAGTGAAGCGTGGGGCGGCGAGCAGTACTTC. Translating it yields CASSEAWGGEQYF.

The chain joins TRBV5-4 to TRBJ2-1; 8 nucleotides line up with TRBD1. Germline values: CDR1 SGHNT, CDR2 YYREEE (reference sequence). J gave up 4 bases and V 4 bases, and 7 bases lay outside the gene matches. The length of the CDR3 is 15 residues. The CDR3 bases are TGTGCCAGCAGCCTAGGGGGACAGGTTTACAATGAGCAGTTCTTC. Protein: CASSLGGQVYNEQFF.

This sequence joins TRBV9 and TRBJ2-5, with a weak D call TRBD1 (6 bases). Trimming stripped 0 bases from V and 7 bases from J, with 10 bases between. This CDR3 has 13 amino acids. Germline CDR1 SGDLS, CDR2 YYNGEE. CDR3 bases: TGTGCCAGCAGCGTAGAGGGGGTTGGGACCCAGTACTTC. It specifies CASSVEGVGTQYF.